Listed below are T cell receptor beta chains from one sample, sequenced in a study of CD8+ T cells in alopecia areata. The method was immunoSEQ multiplex PCR; TCRdb's version includes in-frame clones alone and lacks a portion of them. The table shows roughly 200,000 clones, with 60% occurring only once. Source: CD4+ T cells sorted from blood, taken at week 4, from a patient treated with tofacitinib. These TCRs come from a human donor with alopecia areata. The CDR3 runs from the conserved cysteine through the conserved F or W. A D gene is named only where the DNA matches it firmly. The size field is filled for only some rows; it gives once, few, many or a size class.

TRBD1,TRBV27,.,TRBJ2-3,CASSPGTDYTDTQYF,TGTGCCAGCAGTCCCGGGACAGATTACACAGATACGCAGTATTTT
.,TRBV29-1,.,TRBJ1-1,CSVVRSAMNTEAFF,TGCAGCGTTGTTCGTTCGGCAATGAACACTGAAGCTTTCTTT
.,TRBV4-1,.,TRBJ1-3,CASSPGLELLSGNTIYF,TGCGCCAGCAGCCCAGGCCTGGAGCTCTTATCTGGAAACACCATATATTTT
.,TRBV30,.,TRBJ2-1,CAWSVQGNEQFF,TGTGCCTGGAGTGTACAGGGAAATGAGCAGTTCTTC
TRBD1,TRBV25-1,.,TRBJ1-1,CASSGQGGSRGSFF,TGTGCCAGCAGTGGCCAGGGGGGCAGCCGAGGATCTTTCTTT
TRBD1,TRBV18,.,TRBJ2-4,CASSPRDRLNIQYF,TGTGCCAGCTCACCTAGGGACAGGTTAAACATTCAGTACTTC
.,TRBV7-2,few,TRBJ1-4,CASSFQWGLEEKLFF,TGTGCCAGCAGCTTTCAGTGGGGGCTTGAAGAAAAACTGTTTTTT
.,TRBV6-5,.,TRBJ2-5,CAIASPGLETQYF,TGTGCCATCGCCTCTCCCGGGTTGGAGACCCAGTACTTC
.,TRBV6-5,.,TRBJ2-5,CASSEQGRETQYF,TGTGCCAGCAGTGAACAGGGAAGGGAGACCCAGTACTTC
TRBD2,TRBV2,.,TRBJ2-5,CASSYLAGAGYVDF,TGTGCCAGCAGTTATCTAGCGGGGGCCGGGTATGTGGACTTC
.,TRBV14,.,TRBJ2-7,CASSQGPTYEQYF,TGTGCCAGCAGCCAAGGGCCCACCTACGAGCAGTACTTC
.,TRBV6-6,few,TRBJ2-7,CASTLVSGQSYEQYF,TGTGCCAGCACCCTCGTCTCAGGACAGTCCTACGAGCAGTACTTC
.,TRBV9,.,TRBJ2-7,CASSPSYEQYF,TGTGCCAGCAGCCCCTCCTACGAGCAGTACTTC
.,TRBV19,few,TRBJ2-2,CASALKHNTGELFF,TGTGCCAGCGCCCTTAAACATAACACCGGGGAGCTGTTTTTT
TRBD1,TRBV7-9,.,TRBJ1-2,CASSSNPQGEDGYTF,TGTGCCAGCAGCTCCAACCCACAGGGGGAGGATGGCTACACCTTC
.,TRBV7-2,.,TRBJ1-1,CASNERNTEAFF,TGTGCCAGCAACGAGAGAAACACTGAAGCTTTCTTT
.,TRBV1,.,TRBJ2-7,CTSSQEETGPYEQYF,TGCACCAGCAGCCAAGAAGAGACAGGGCCTTACGAGCAGTACTTC
TRBD1,TRBV4-2,.,TRBJ2-3,CASSQETGARTDTQYF,TGTGCCAGCAGCCAAGAGACAGGGGCACGCACAGATACGCAGTATTTT
.,TRBV27,.,TRBJ2-3,CASSLSGQTQYF,TGTGCCAGCAGTTTGTCGGGGCAGACGCAGTATTTT
.,TRBV27,.,TRBJ1-3,CASSRLSSGNTIYF,TGTGCCAGCAGTCGACTTAGCTCTGGAAACACCATATATTTT
.,TRBV6-6,.,TRBJ1-2,CASSPRNNYGYTF,TGTGCCAGCAGCCCCAGGAATAACTATGGCTACACCTTC
.,TRBV30,few,TRBJ2-1,CAWRNNEQFF,TGTGCCTGGAGGAACAATGAGCAGTTCTTC
.,TRBV9,.,TRBJ2-5,CASSVSARPETQYF,TGTGCCAGCAGCGTATCGGCTAGGCCCGAGACCCAGTACTTC
TRBD2,TRBV4-1,.,TRBJ2-5,CASSQDWVAGPVQETQYF,TGCGCCAGCAGCCAAGATTGGGTAGCGGGGCCGGTCCAAGAGACCCAGTACTTC
.,TRBV11-2,.,TRBJ2-7,CASLASGEQYF,TGTGCCAGCCTGGCCTCAGGCGAGCAGTACTTC
.,TRBV4-1,.,TRBJ2-5,CASSQAGVETQYF,TGCGCCAGCAGCCAAGCAGGGGTTGAGACCCAGTACTTC
.,TRBV5-6,few,TRBJ2-3,CASSPAGSYTDTQYF,TGTGCCAGCAGCCCAGCCGGGTCCTACACAGATACGCAGTATTTT
.,TRBV29-1,few,TRBJ1-2,CSVEGGGAGYTF,TGCAGCGTCGAGGGGGGAGGGGCCGGCTACACCTTC
.,TRBV5-1,few,TRBJ1-5,CASSAVPGDQPQHF,TGCGCCAGCAGCGCCGTCCCGGGAGATCAGCCCCAGCATTTT
TRBD2,TRBV7-2,few,TRBJ2-5,CASSPRFSGVGETQYF,TGTGCCAGCAGCCCTCGTTTTAGCGGGGTAGGCGAGACCCAGTACTTC
.,TRBV9,.,TRBJ2-5,CASSPTPSRETQYF,TGTGCCAGCAGCCCTACGCCCTCAAGAGAGACCCAGTACTTC
TRBD1,TRBV2,.,TRBJ1-1,CASSKETGVMNTEAFF,TGTGCCAGCAGTAAGGAGACAGGGGTAATGAACACTGAAGCTTTCTTT
.,TRBV12-5,few,TRBJ2-4,CASGLPLGSAKNIQYF,TGTGCTAGTGGTTTGCCTCTGGGGTCGGCCAAAAACATTCAGTACTTC
TRBD1,TRBV7-9,few,TRBJ1-1,CASSFRGPEAFF,TGTGCCAGCAGCTTCAGGGGGCCAGAAGCTTTCTTT
.,TRBV7-9,few,TRBJ1-5,CASSPIEGKTQPQHF,TGTGCCAGCAGCCCGATTGAAGGCAAAACTCAGCCCCAGCATTTT
.,TRBV29-1,.,TRBJ1-1,CSVEGQMNTEAFF,TGCAGCGTTGAGGGGCAAATGAACACTGAAGCTTTCTTT
.,TRBV30,.,TRBJ2-5,CAWKPGDRETQYF,TGTGCCTGGAAACCTGGGGATAGAGAGACCCAGTACTTC
.,TRBV27,.,TRBJ1-6,CASSFPSTGPSNSPLHF,TGTGCCAGCAGTTTCCCCTCCACAGGACCCTCTAATTCACCCCTCCACTTT
.,TRBV20-1,.,TRBJ2-5,CSARMWETQYF,TGCAGTGCTAGAATGTGGGAGACCCAGTACTTC
TRBD2,TRBV5-1,.,TRBJ2-7,CASSLEGRGYEQYF,TGCGCCAGCAGCCTCGAGGGGAGGGGCTACGAGCAGTACTTC
.,TRBV4-1,.,TRBJ2-2,CASSQPPVAGKNTGELFF,TGCGCCAGCAGCCAACCTCCCGTGGCAGGGAAGAACACCGGGGAGCTGTTTTTT
TRBD1,TRBV20-1,.,TRBJ2-5,CSARGQETQYF,TGCAGTGCCAGGGGGCAAGAGACCCAGTACTTC
.,TRBV23-1,.,TRBJ1-2,CARGNMRYTF,TGCGCCAGGGGGAATATGCGCTACACCTTC
TRBD1,TRBV29-1,.,TRBJ2-7,CSVVRDRVTYEQYF,TGCAGCGTTGTTAGGGACAGGGTTACTTACGAGCAGTACTTC
.,TRBV29-1,.,TRBJ2-7,CSVAVGTGQYF,TGCAGCGTTGCGGTGGGGACCGGACAGTACTTC
TRBD1,TRBV29-1,once,TRBJ1-1,CSAIGTGSLNTEAFF,TGCAGCGCCATAGGGACAGGCAGTCTGAACACTGAAGCTTTCTTT
TRBD2,TRBV10-3,few,TRBJ2-3,CATHPSGGRYMGTDTQYF,TGTGCCACCCATCCTAGCGGGGGGCGATATATGGGTACAGATACGCAGTATTTT
TRBD1,TRBV2,.,TRBJ1-5,CASLSRQGSQPQHF,TGTGCCAGCCTTAGCAGACAGGGAAGTCAGCCCCAGCATTTT
TRBD2,TRBV29-1,few,TRBJ2-3,CSVLRGSGGPNPF,TGCAGCGTCCTTCGGGGTAGCGGGGGGCCAAATCCTTTT
.,TRBV30,few,TRBJ2-1,CAWSPPGTYNEQFF,TGTGCCTGGAGTCCCCCGGGGACCTACAATGAGCAGTTCTTC
.,TRBV5-1,.,TRBJ2-5,CASSLDSGETQYF,TGCGCCAGCAGCTTGGATTCCGGTGAGACCCAGTACTTC
.,TRBV27,few,TRBJ2-3,CASSSAPASTDTQYF,TGTGCCAGCAGTTCTGCCCCGGCTAGCACAGATACGCAGTATTTT
.,TRBV9,.,TRBJ2-3,CASSVGGTDTQYF,TGTGCCAGCAGCGTAGGGGGCACCGATACGCAGTATTTT